These T cell receptor beta chains were read from a single sample in a study of beta chain features in type 1 diabetes. Profiled with immunoSEQ multiplex PCR; TCRdb holds only in-frame clones, not every one. Of 100,000 to 150,000 clones in the sample, around 9% were seen once. Sequencing was carried out using central memory CD4+ T cells from blood. Receptor source: a man aged 25 to 40 with type 1 diabetes. Each CDR3 is given with its conserved first and last residue. The order of the fields is clone size, V gene, D gene, J gene, CDR3 protein, CDR3 DNA. The D gene is left open where the match is weak. Part of the rows lack a size; the others show once, few, many or a class for expanded clones.

>few|TRBV29-1|.|TRBJ2-7
CSVISGSDSYEQYF
TGCAGCGTGATTTCCGGGTCCGACTCCTACGAGCAGTACTTC
>.|TRBV5-4|TRBD2|TRBJ2-2
CATSSGAKSTGELFF
TGTGCCACCTCCAGCGGGGCCAAGAGCACCGGGGAGCTGTTTTTT
>.|TRBV23-1|.|TRBJ2-6
CASSHPALSGANVLTF
TGCGCCAGCAGCCATCCCGCACTCTCTGGGGCCAACGTCCTGACTTTC
>few|TRBV28|.|TRBJ1-2
CASSFNPDRPHSF
TGTGCCAGCAGTTTCAATCCCGACAGGCCGCACAGCTTC
>.|TRBV7-8|.|TRBJ1-4
CASSAHREPDEKLFF
TGTGCCAGCAGCGCTCACAGGGAACCAGACGAAAAACTGTTTTTT
>.|TRBV7-2|.|TRBJ2-3
CASSVSPSTDTQYF
TGTGCCAGCAGCGTGAGTCCTAGCACAGATACGCAGTATTTT
>.|TRBV9|TRBD1|TRBJ2-7
CASSVTPRQGGHEQYF
TGTGCCAGCAGCGTCACCCCGAGACAGGGGGGCCACGAGCAGTACTTC
>few|TRBV11-2|.|TRBJ2-3
CASSESSGKDTQYF
TGTGCCAGCAGCGAGAGCTCGGGGAAAGATACGCAGTATTTT
>few|TRBV5-6|TRBD2|TRBJ2-7
CASTSQRGVYEQYF
TGTGCCAGCACATCCCAGCGGGGGGTCTACGAGCAGTACTTC
>.|TRBV5-1|TRBD1|TRBJ2-3
CASSAAIQGADTQYF
TGCGCCAGCAGCGCGGCAATACAGGGGGCAGATACGCAGTATTTT
>.|TRBV4-3|.|TRBJ1-2
CASSSGGSVSYGYTF
TGCGCCAGCAGCAGTGGAGGTAGCGTGAGCTATGGCTACACCTTC
>.|TRBV2|.|TRBJ1-5
CASSENRDNQPQHF
TGTGCCAGCAGTGAGAACAGGGACAATCAGCCCCAGCATTTT
>.|TRBV18|.|TRBJ2-3
CASSPYKTGADTQYF
TGTGCCAGCTCACCTTATAAGACCGGGGCAGATACGCAGTATTTT
>.|TRBV7-2|.|TRBJ2-3
CASSLKGADTQYF
TGTGCCAGCAGCTTAAAAGGGGCCGATACGCAGTATTTT
>few|TRBV27|.|TRBJ1-1
CASSLRPTGSEAFF
TGTGCCAGCAGTTTACGACCGACGGGGAGTGAAGCTTTCTTT
>.|TRBV4-2|.|TRBJ2-3
CASSQGDNTQYF
TGTGCCAGCAGCCAAGGAGACAATACGCAGTATTTT
>few|TRBV7-2|.|TRBJ1-5
CASSPVVGNQPQHF
TGTGCCAGCAGCCCGGTGGTCGGCAATCAGCCCCAGCATTTT
>few|TRBV7-2|TRBD1|TRBJ2-5
CASSRADRARETQYF
TGTGCCAGCAGCCGGGCGGACAGGGCCCGAGAGACCCAGTACTTC
>.|TRBV7-3|TRBD1|TRBJ2-5
CASSFIPRRTGRIGGVQETQYF
TGTGCCAGCAGCTTTATTCCTCGCAGGACAGGCAGAATTGGAGGTGTTCAGGAGACCCAGTACTTC
>.|TRBV29-1|TRBD2|TRBJ2-3
CSVEGGRGADTQYF
TGCAGCGTTGAGGGGGGGAGAGGGGCAGATACGCAGTATTTT
>few|TRBV12-5|.|TRBJ2-5
CASGLWTEETQYF
TGTGCTAGTGGTTTGTGGACAGAAGAGACCCAGTACTTC
>few|TRBV5-6|.|TRBJ1-2
CASSLALGTYGYTF
TGTGCCAGCAGCTTGGCCCTAGGAACTTATGGCTACACCTTC
>few|TRBV9|.|TRBJ1-1
CASNRTRDLSTEAFF
TGTGCCAGCAACCGGACCCGGGACTTGAGCACTGAAGCTTTCTTT
>few|TRBV7-3|TRBD2|TRBJ2-5
CASSLSSGQETQYF
TGTGCCAGCAGCTTGTCTAGCGGGCAAGAGACCCAGTACTTC
>few|TRBV5-1|.|TRBJ2-5
CASSPGTLQETQYF
TGCGCCAGCAGCCCAGGGACACTGCAAGAGACCCAGTACTTC
>few|TRBV2|.|TRBJ2-5
CASSAGGVQETQYF
TGTGCCAGCAGTGCCGGGGGTGTTCAAGAGACCCAGTACTTC
>.|TRBV9|TRBD2|TRBJ2-7
CASSLTTSGGLRQQYF
TGTGCCAGCAGCTTAACGACTAGCGGGGGACTAAGGCAGCAGTACTTC
>few|TRBV5-6|.|TRBJ2-7
CASSLGDSSSYEQYF
TGTGCCAGCAGCTTGGGCGACTCCAGCTCCTACGAGCAGTACTTC
>many|TRBV7-2|.|TRBJ1-5
CASSKGEVYQPQHF
TGTGCCAGCAGCAAAGGGGAGGTTTATCAGCCCCAGCATTTT
>few|TRBV6-6|.|TRBJ1-4
CASSPKGEEKLFF
TGTGCCAGCAGCCCGAAAGGGGAAGAAAAACTGTTTTTT
>.|TRBV6-5|TRBD1|TRBJ2-1
CASRQDRRSYNEQFF
TGTGCCAGCAGACAGGACAGGAGATCCTACAATGAGCAGTTCTTC
>few|TRBV5-1|.|TRBJ2-2
CASSLIVNTGELFF
TGCGCCAGCAGCTTGATCGTGAACACCGGGGAGCTGTTTTTT
>few|TRBV18|TRBD2|TRBJ2-5
CASSPQRGEETQYF
TGTGCCAGCTCACCACAGCGGGGCGAGGAGACCCAGTACTTC
>.|TRBV30|.|TRBJ2-5
CAWSQGETQYF
TGTGCCTGGAGCCAGGGAGAGACCCAGTACTTC
>few|TRBV2|.|TRBJ2-5
CASSEVSSGREETQYF
TGTGCCAGCAGTGAAGTATCCTCCGGCAGGGAAGAGACCCAGTACTTC
>few|TRBV29-1|TRBD1|TRBJ1-1
CSVASPGQTNTEAFF
TGCAGCGTTGCTTCGCCGGGACAGACGAACACTGAAGCTTTCTTT
>.|TRBV4-1|TRBD1|TRBJ1-2
CASSQEIQGSGGYTF
TGCGCCAGCAGCCAGGAGATACAGGGGAGCGGTGGCTACACCTTC
>few|TRBV2|TRBD1|TRBJ2-3
CASGADRTTDTQYF
TGTGCCAGCGGCGCGGACAGGACTACAGATACGCAGTATTTT
>.|TRBV5-8|.|TRBJ2-5
CASSMSDSRKYF
TGTGCCAGCAGCATGTCGGACAGTAGGAAGTACTTC
>.|TRBV5-1|TRBD2|TRBJ2-5
CASSPGGSHGETQYF
TGCGCCAGCAGCCCAGGCGGGAGCCACGGGGAGACCCAGTACTTC
>.|TRBV6-5|.|TRBJ1-5
CASSVGQPQHF
TGTGCCAGTAGCGTGGGTCAGCCCCAGCATTTT
>.|TRBV27|TRBD2|TRBJ2-1
CASSPGTGRNEQFF
TGTGCCAGCAGCCCAGGGACCGGGAGGAATGAGCAGTTCTTC